Presented here are 7 T cell receptor beta chains from one specimen sequenced in a study of blood T cell repertoires in COVID-19. Assay: immunoSEQ multiplex PCR; the TCRdb copy retains only in-frame clones and omits some. Of about 53,000 clones listed, roughly 77% are singletons. The specimen sequenced was peripheral blood. Source of these receptors: a man aged 65-85 years with active or convalescent COVID-19.

The chain links TRBV4-3 to TRBJ1-2, with 7 bases aligning to TRBD1. The J segment lost 8 bases and the V segment lost 1 base, leaving 19 bases of the junction unmatched. The CDR3 is 18 residues long. CDR1 is LGHNA and CDR2 is YSLEER in the germline V gene. CDR3 sequence: CASSQVVDGKGQAGGYTF. The CDR3 nucleotides read TGCGCCAGCAGCCAAGTTGTCGATGGGAAAGGACAGGCGGGGGGCTACACCTTC.

DNA for the CDR3: TGTGCCAGCAGCTTAGTAGCGGGAGTATCCGAGCAGTACTTC. Translated, it gives CASSLVAGVSEQYF. The V and J genes are TRBV11-3 and TRBJ2-7, with 9 bases aligning to TRBD2. The ends lost 1 base at V and 6 bases at J; junction bases unmatched: 4. CDR1 is SGHNT and CDR2 is YENEEA in the germline V gene. CDR3 length equals 14 residues.

In DNA, the CDR3 is TGTGCCAGCAGGGGCGACAGCTACGAGCAGTACTTC. Protein sequence: CASRGDSYEQYF. J is TRBJ2-7 and V is TRBV6-4, with a possible D match to TRBD1 (5 bases). V gave up 6 bases and J gave up 3 bases, with 9 bases separating them. This CDR3 comprises 12 residues. CDR1 and CDR2 from the germline V gene are MRHNA and SNTAGT.

The chain combines TRBV11-2 with TRBJ2-1; 12 bases match TRBD2. V was clipped by 1 base and J by 10 bases; unmatched bases: 2. CDR1 is SGHAT and CDR2 is FQNNGV in the germline V gene. The CDR3 totals 14 residues. The CDR3, as DNA: TGTGCCAGCAGCTTAGGAGGGACTAGCGGGGAGCAGTTCTTC. Translation: CASSLGGTSGEQFF.

This clone was seen a single time. The V gene is TRBV27, the J gene TRBJ1-2; 8 bases fit TRBD1. CDR3 length: 16 residues. With V trimmed by 5 bases and J by 8 bases, 16 bases remained unmatched. In germline, CDR1 is MNHEY, CDR2 SMNVEV (reference sequence). The CDR3 region is CASSPNGRQGADGYTF. CDR3 DNA: TGTGCCAGCAGTCCAAACGGGAGGCAGGGGGCGGACGGCTACACCTTC.

V is TRBV7-9 and J is TRBJ2-1; 7 bases line up with TRBD2. Trimming removed 9 bases from V and 2 bases from J; junction bases left unmatched: 4. The CDR3 runs 13 residues. Germline V lookup: CDR1 SEHNR, CDR2 FQNEAQ (reference sequence). Written as DNA, the CDR3 is TGTGCCAGTCGGGGAGGGACCTACAATGAGCAGTTCTTC. Encoded protein: CASRGGTYNEQFF.

This clone was seen a single time. At one end the junction does not follow the germline gene, possibly because of a read error. The genes are TRBV30 and TRBJ1-1; D unresolved. The CDR3 sequence is 11 residues long. The V gene's germline CDR1 is GTSNPN and CDR2 SVGIG (reference sequence). This CDR3 reads CASTGNAEAFF. CDR3 nucleotides: TGTGCCTCGACGGGGAACGCTGAAGCTTTCTTT.